This TCR beta chain was sequenced for a study of Graves' ophthalmopathy and Graves' hyperthyroidism. Whole-study context: Hyperthyroidism was classified as stable if no ophthalmopathy occurred within 18 months of follow-up. Broader study findings: The model's prediction of ophthalmopathy progression had just over 70% sensitivity and roughly 77% specificity.

TCR beta CDR3 regions were amplified from RNA transcripts. HTBI-primed first-round RT-PCR preceded second-round multiplex PCR. TCRdb reanalysed the multiplex PCR reads using MiXCR and keeps one entry per CDR3 protein. The data show roughly 1.1 million distinct CDR3 sequences, about 35% seen once. On this clonotype itself: The antigen is not known.

Patients were left out if they had other autoimmune diseases, uncontrolled infections, pregnancy or lactation. Material: peripheral blood or thyroid tissue (not recorded which). The source is an adult man with Graves' hyperthyroidism.

The CDR3: CARSRDHMNTEAFF. CDR3 DNA: TGTGCCAGAAGCCGAGATCACATGAACACTGAAGCTTTCTTT. The V gene is TRBV3-2, the J gene TRBJ1-1. TRBV3-2 represents a pseudogene. CDR3 length: 14 residues.